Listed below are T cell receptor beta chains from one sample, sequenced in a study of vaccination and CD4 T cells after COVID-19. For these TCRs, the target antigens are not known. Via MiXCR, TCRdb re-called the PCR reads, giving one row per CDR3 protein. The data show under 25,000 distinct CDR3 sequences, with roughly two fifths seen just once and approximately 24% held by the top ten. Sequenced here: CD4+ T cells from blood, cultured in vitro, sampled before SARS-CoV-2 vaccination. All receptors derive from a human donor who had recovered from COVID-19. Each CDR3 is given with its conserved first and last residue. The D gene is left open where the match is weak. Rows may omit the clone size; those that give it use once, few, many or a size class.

CDR3nt: TGCAGTGCTTGTGAGGTCAACAGGGTGGATCAGCCCCAGCATTTT
CDR3aa: CSACEVNRVDQPQHF
abundance: NA
j_gene: TRBJ1-5
v_gene: TRBV20-1
d_gene: NA

CDR3nt: TGTGCCACCCGAAAGCGAAGGACAGGGGGGTCCTATAATTCACCCCTCCACTTT
CDR3aa: CATRKRRTGGSYNSPLHF
abundance: NA
j_gene: TRBJ1-6
v_gene: TRBV24-1
d_gene: TRBD1

CDR3nt: TGTGCCAGCAGAGGGGACCTAGGGGCCGGGACCCAGTACTTC
CDR3aa: CASRGDLGAGTQYF
abundance: few
j_gene: TRBJ2-5
v_gene: TRBV2
d_gene: NA

CDR3nt: TGCAGTGCTAGGCGACCTTATAGCAATCAGCCCCAGCATTTT
CDR3aa: CSARRPYSNQPQHF
abundance: medium-sized
j_gene: TRBJ1-5
v_gene: TRBV20-1
d_gene: NA

CDR3nt: TGTGCCAGCAGGGACAGGGGGCCGGGCTACACCTTC
CDR3aa: CASRDRGPGYTF
abundance: NA
j_gene: TRBJ1-2
v_gene: TRBV2
d_gene: TRBD1

CDR3nt: TGTGCCAGCAGTCTTAGATGGGGGAGAGAGACCCAGTACTTC
CDR3aa: CASSLRWGRETQYF
abundance: few
j_gene: TRBJ2-5
v_gene: TRBV27
d_gene: NA

CDR3nt: TGTGCCATCAGTGAGATGGAGGCCGACCGGTCACCCCTCCACTTT
CDR3aa: CAISEMEADRSPLHF
abundance: NA
j_gene: TRBJ1-6
v_gene: TRBV10-3
d_gene: NA

CDR3nt: TGTGCCAGCAGCTTCTCCAGGGAAACCGGGGAGCTGTTTTTT
CDR3aa: CASSFSRETGELFF
abundance: NA
j_gene: TRBJ2-2
v_gene: TRBV7-2
d_gene: NA

CDR3nt: TGCAGTGCTAGACCGACAGGGGGCGGGGGCAATCAGCCCCAGCATTTT
CDR3aa: CSARPTGGGGNQPQHF
abundance: NA
j_gene: TRBJ1-5
v_gene: TRBV20-1
d_gene: TRBD1

CDR3nt: TGCGCCAGCAGCTTGGCTTGGGGACGGAGCTCCTACAATGAGCAGTTCTTC
CDR3aa: CASSLAWGRSSYNEQFF
abundance: NA
j_gene: TRBJ2-1
v_gene: TRBV5-1
d_gene: NA

CDR3nt: TGTGCCAGCACAGGCGGTACAGGGAGGAACACTGAAGCTTTCTTT
CDR3aa: CASTGGTGRNTEAFF
abundance: NA
j_gene: TRBJ1-1
v_gene: TRBV25-1
d_gene: NA